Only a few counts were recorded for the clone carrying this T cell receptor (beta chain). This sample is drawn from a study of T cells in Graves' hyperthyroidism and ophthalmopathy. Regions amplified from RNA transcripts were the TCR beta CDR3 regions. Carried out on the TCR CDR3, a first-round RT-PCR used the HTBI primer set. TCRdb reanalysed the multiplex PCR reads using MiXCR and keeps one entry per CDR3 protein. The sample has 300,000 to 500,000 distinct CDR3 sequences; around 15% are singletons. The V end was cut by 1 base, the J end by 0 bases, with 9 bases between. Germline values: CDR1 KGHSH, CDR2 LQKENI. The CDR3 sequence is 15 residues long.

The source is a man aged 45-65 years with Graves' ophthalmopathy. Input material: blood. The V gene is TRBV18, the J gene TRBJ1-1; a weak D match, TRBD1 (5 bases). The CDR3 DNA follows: TGTGCCAGCTCACCACGTGAGGGGCTGAACACTGAAGCTTTCTTT. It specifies CASSPREGLNTEAFF.